Listed below are T cell receptor beta chains from one sample, sequenced in a study of regulatory T cells in long-lasting Graves disease. TCRdb recomputed calls from the multiplex PCR reads with MiXCR, one row per CDR3 protein. Here the sample spans approximately 500,000 distinct CDR3 sequences, around a fifth being singletons. Specimen: peripheral blood mononuclear cells (PBMCs), collected when the disease was refractory, from a patient treated with antithyroid drugs. These receptors were collected from a female donor with Graves disease. The CDR3 runs from the conserved cysteine through the conserved F or W. The D gene is left open where the match is weak. Part of the rows lack a size; the others show once, few, many or a class for expanded clones.

d_call clone_size j_call v_call cdr3_aa cdr3_nt
NA NA TRBJ1-1 TRBV7-3 CASSENPTGGGSEAFF TGTGCCAGCAGCGAAAACCCCACAGGAGGGGGGTCTGAAGCTTTCTTT
TRBD1 many TRBJ1-1 TRBV19 CASSSILTGGIVTEAFF TGTGCCAGTAGTTCGATCTTGACAGGGGGAATAGTCACTGAAGCTTTCTTT
NA NA TRBJ1-2 TRBV19 CASSIPVRRYGYTF TGTGCCAGTAGTATACCAGTTCGGCGGTATGGCTACACCTTC
NA many TRBJ1-1 TRBV6-1 CASRMGQNTEAFF TGTGCCAGTCGAATGGGACAGAACACTGAAGCTTTCTTT
NA few TRBJ1-1 TRBV7-8 CASLVGTEAFF TGTGCCAGCTTAGTTGGGACTGAAGCTTTCTTT
NA many TRBJ1-2 TRBV20-1 CSARDGQIAYGYTF TGCAGTGCTAGAGATGGACAGATTGCCTATGGCTACACCTTC
TRBD1 many TRBJ1-4 TRBV28 CASSSGQAKEKLFF TGTGCCAGCAGTTCGGGACAGGCGAAAGAAAAACTGTTTTTT
TRBD1 many TRBJ2-6 TRBV28 CASSLEQGAGANVLTF TGTGCCAGCAGTTTAGAACAGGGGGCTGGGGCCAACGTCCTGACTTTC
NA few TRBJ1-4 TRBV12-3/TRBV12-4 CASSSGPSTNEKLFF TGTGCCAGCAGCTCAGGGCCTTCAACTAATGAAAAACTGTTTTTT
TRBD1 NA TRBJ2-2 TRBV28 CASSWTGGFTGELFF TGTGCCAGCAGTTGGACAGGGGGATTCACCGGGGAGCTGTTTTTT
TRBD1 many TRBJ1-5 TRBV15 CATSRRDRRHQPQHF TGTGCCACCAGCAGAAGGGACAGGCGGCATCAGCCCCAGCATTTT
TRBD2 many TRBJ2-7 TRBV11-2 CASSLGLAYEQYF TGTGCCAGCAGCTTGGGACTAGCCTACGAGCAGTACTTC
NA few TRBJ1-4 TRBV3-1 CASSPTGLRGELEKLFF TGTGCCAGCAGCCCGACGGGTCTTAGGGGTGAACTGGAAAAACTGTTTTTT
TRBD1 many TRBJ2-7 TRBV7-9 CASSSGTGNEQYF TGTGCCAGCAGCTCTGGGACAGGGAACGAGCAGTACTTC
TRBD2 NA TRBJ2-3 TRBV6-1 CASRSGTSGPPQYF TGTGCCAGCCGGTCCGGGACTAGCGGGCCCCCGCAGTATTTT
TRBD2 NA TRBJ2-5 TRBV5-1 CASSPDAGGETQYF TGCGCCAGCAGTCCGGACGCGGGAGGGGAGACCCAGTACTTC
TRBD1 many TRBJ2-7 TRBV11-2 CASSPTPVTGQEQYF TGTGCCAGCAGCCCTACCCCGGTGACAGGGCAAGAGCAGTACTTC
NA few TRBJ1-1 TRBV29-1 CSVRNMGSEAFF TGCAGCGTTCGCAATATGGGCTCTGAAGCTTTCTTT
NA NA TRBJ1-3 TRBV25-1 CASRLTGSNTIYF TGTGCCAGCAGACTAACAGGGTCCAACACCATATATTTT
NA NA TRBJ2-1 TRBV6-5 CASSYSGNEQFF TGTGCCAGCAGTTACTCGGGAAATGAGCAGTTCTTC
NA many TRBJ2-7 TRBV15 CATSRDNGAGNYEQYF TGTGCCACCAGCAGAGATAACGGGGCTGGTAATTACGAGCAGTACTTC
NA few TRBJ1-1 TRBV20-1 CSASPARNTEAFF TGCAGTGCTAGCCCCGCGAGGAACACTGAAGCTTTCTTT
NA few TRBJ2-5 TRBV20-1 CSALGGAAETQYF TGCAGTGCTCTAGGGGGGGCCGCTGAGACCCAGTACTTC
NA many TRBJ1-2 TRBV2 CASTQERGAMGYTF TGTGCCTCGACACAAGAACGGGGAGCTATGGGCTACACCTTC
TRBD1 few TRBJ1-3 TRBV6-1 CASARDSGSGNTIYF TGTGCCAGCGCCCGGGACAGCGGCTCTGGAAACACCATATATTTT
NA few TRBJ1-3 TRBV6-5 CASSYGVRASGNTIYF TGTGCCAGCAGTTACGGAGTCAGGGCCTCTGGAAACACCATATATTTT
TRBD1 many TRBJ2-7 TRBV28 CASSLTGELLYEQYF TGTGCCAGCAGTTTAACAGGGGAGCTTCTCTACGAGCAGTACTTC
NA NA TRBJ2-7 TRBV14 CASSQGGVAYEQYF TGTGCCAGCAGCCAAGGAGGGGTAGCCTACGAGCAGTACTTC